This T cell receptor beta chain was profiled in a study of cytomegalovirus exposure and HLA in healthy donors. Study-wide results and caveats: Later work associated around 18,000 TCR beta sequences with HLA alleles at 0.05 false discovery rate. Later analysis demonstrated an association between a missense DCLRE1C variant and TCR beta V- and J-gene trimming. Sequencing artifact likely explains a cluster of highly shared sequence variants. As was reported, the HLA-A and HLA-B alleles of most subjects were accurately predicted from TCR beta sequences.

As to this clone: Its cognate antigen is unknown.

PCR employed 60 Vbeta and 13 Jbeta primers. The method was immunoSEQ multiplex PCR; TCRdb's version includes in-frame clones alone and lacks a portion of them. The sample yields about 100,000 clones, roughly 80% seen once. The CDR3 length is 17 residues. Trimming shortened V by 0 bases and J by 6 bases, and 21 bases separated the two germline ends. CDR1 is MNHEY, CDR2 SMNVEV, per germline (reference sequence). What was sequenced was PBMCs. V gene TRBV27 combines with J gene TRBJ2-7; possibly TRBD1 for D (7 bases). The TCR comes from a male donor in good health and CMV-seropositive. CDR3 amino acids: CASSLSPYSGGTSEQYF. The CDR3 DNA reads as TGTGCCAGCAGTTTATCGCCCTACTCAGGGGGGACGAGCGAGCAGTACTTC.